Below, 9 T cell receptor beta chains from the same sample are listed, as sequenced in a study of identical twins (dated by TCRdb to the mid-2010s). The library was generated by 5' RACE. Sequencing was carried out with an Illumina HiSeq 2000. TCRdb cleaned the public reads at Q25 with fastp, built clones with MiXCR and kept in-frame beta chains. CDR3 protein duplicates are merged, each entry listing the most common genes and DNA. The sample table contains 1.5 million to 2 million distinct CDR3 sequences; only one count was recorded for around 29% of them. In total, the top ten clones hold over 0.25% of the sample. The sample taken for sequencing was cord blood. The receptors were gathered from a newborn girl in good health.

This clonotype occurred a few times. The gene calls are TRBV29-1 and TRBJ2-2; 9 nucleotides align to TRBD1. The CDR3 is 13 amino acids. V dropped 4 bases and J dropped 6; count of bases not matched to a gene: 3. CDR1 and CDR2 (germline): SQVTM, ANQGSEA. The CDR3 protein is CSVGRDRAGELFF. As DNA, the CDR3 is TGCAGCGTTGGCAGGGACAGGGCCGGGGAGCTGTTTTTT.

The sample holds a few counts of this clonotype. The chain joins TRBV11-2 to TRBJ1-5, with 7 bases that match TRBD1. V shed 6 bases and J 6 bases; nucleotides not matched to a gene: 8. The CDR3 extends over 14 amino acids. Germline lookup yields CDR1 SGHAT and CDR2 FQNNGV. Written as DNA, the CDR3 is TGTGCCAGCAGTTACGGACAGGAAGGTCAGCCCCAGCATTTT. It yields the protein CASSYGQEGQPQHF.

The rearrangement joins TRBV2 to TRBJ1-1; possible D gene TRBD1, 6 bases. The length of the CDR3 is 15 residues. Germline-derived CDR1 and CDR2 are SNHLY and FYNNEI. The ends were cut back, 1 base at V and 6 bases at J, with 15 bases in the middle. The CDR3 DNA sequence: TGTGCCAGCAGTGAAGTAGTGGGGGGCGTCGCTGAAGCTTTCTTT. Translating it yields CASSEVVGGVAEAFF. Drawing the rest from reference TRBV2 and TRBJ1-1, the complete variable domain is EPEVTQTPSHQVTQMGQEVILRCVPISNHLYFYWYRQILGQKVEFLVSFYNNEISEKSEIFDDQFSVERPDGSNFTLKIRSTKLEDSAMYFCASSEVVGGVAEAFFGQGTRLTVV.

This clonotype has just a few counts. The rearrangement links TRBV12-3 or TRBV12-4 to TRBJ2-3; D remains ambiguous. This CDR3 region has 12 residues. V lost 5 bases to trimming and J lost 8 bases, with 11 bases between them. This CDR3 is CASSAQIVTQYF. In nucleotides, the CDR3 is TGTGCCAGCAGTGCCCAGATCGTTACGCAGTATTTT.

The V call is TRBV4-1, the J call TRBJ2-7; a possible D gene is TRBD2 (6 bases). This CDR3 is 16 amino acids long. Trimming removed 2 bases at V and 5 bases at J, with 19 bases between. The germline gives CDR1 MGHRA, CDR2 YSYEKL. The CDR3 nucleotides read TGCGCCAGCAGCCAATGGGGCGGGACTGGCTTTGACGAGCAGTACTTC. Encoded protein: CASSQWGGTGFDEQYF.

The V call is TRBV28, the J call TRBJ1-2; D unresolved. V was trimmed by 7 bases and J by 3 bases, leaving 21 bases between them. The CDR3 is made up of 16 amino acids. The germline gives CDR1 MDHEN, CDR2 SYDVKM. CDR3 sequence reads: CASTQEPILKYYGYTF. The CDR3 DNA follows: TGTGCCAGCACCCAAGAGCCTATACTAAAGTACTATGGCTACACCTTC.

This rearrangement joins TRBV5-1 to TRBJ1-1; 7 positions agree with TRBD1. Trimming at V came to 4 bases and at J to 4 bases, leaving 7 bases not matched to a gene. The CDR3 contains 14 residues. Germline V CDR1 and CDR2: SGHRS, YFSETQ. The CDR3 bases are TGCGCCAGCAGCCCGACAGGGTGGGGCACTGAAGCTTTCTTT. As protein: CASSPTGWGTEAFF.

This clonotype came up a few times. This chain joins TRBV6-1 and TRBJ1-2, with D possibly TRBD1 on 6 matching bases. Germline assignment: CDR1 MNHNS and CDR2 SASEGT. This CDR3 is 16 amino acids long. Trimming shortened V by 0 bases and J by 5 bases, and 16 bases separated the two germline ends. The CDR3 protein is CASSEALGGRGYGYTF. In nucleotides, the CDR3 is TGTGCCAGCAGTGAAGCCTTGGGGGGGCGCGGGTATGGCTACACCTTC.

The CDR3 spells CASSQERTSGGGEQFF. CDR3 bases: TGTGCCAGCAGCCAAGAGAGGACTAGCGGGGGTGGTGAGCAGTTCTTC. The chain links TRBV4-2 to TRBJ2-1; 13 bases line up with TRBD2. V shed 0 bases and J 9 bases; nucleotides not matched to a gene: 5. The germline CDR1 and CDR2 sequences are LGHNA and YNFKEQ. This CDR3 is built from 16 residues.